This entry lists 9 T cell receptor beta chains sequenced from one sample in a study of PD-L1 blockade in urothelial cancer. Stated time point: peripheral blood 6 weeks after treatment start. Sequenced by immunoSEQ multiplex PCR; TCRdb stores in-frame clones only, minus some. The sample lists 35,000 to 40,000 clones; about 88% were seen once. This specimen was PBMCs, taken around atezolizumab (anti-PD-L1) treatment. All receptors derive from a man in his sixties with urothelial cancer.

This clone has only one observation. The chain joins TRBV19 to TRBJ1-1; 8 bases line up with TRBD1. With 3 bases clipped from V and 3 bases from J, the junction kept 18 bases outside the gene matches. Germline V gives CDR1 LNHDA, CDR2 SQIVND (reference sequence). The CDR3 is 19 residues long. For the CDR3, the DNA is TGTGCCAGTAGTATCAGGGGGCGCAAGGATTTGGCACGTTACACTGAAGCTTTCTTT. This sequence encodes CASSIRGRKDLARYTEAFF.

The chain employs TRBV13 and TRBJ1-3, with a tentative D call TRBD1 (5 bases). The CDR3 has 14 amino acids. The ends were cut back, 3 bases at V and 0 bases at J, with 6 bases in the middle. The germline V gene encodes CDR1 PRHDT and CDR2 FYEKMQ (reference sequence). The CDR3 spells CASSFDSSGNTIYF. In DNA form, the CDR3 reads TGTGCCAGCAGCTTTGACAGCTCTGGAAACACCATATATTTT.

This rearrangement joins TRBV21-1 to TRBJ1-6; TRBD1, the D gene given by the table, was not confirmed from the DNA. TRBV21-1 is deemed a pseudogene. There are 19 residues in the CDR3. CDR3 loop: CASSKAGQVFFPDNSPLHF. The CDR3 bases are TGTGCCAGCAGCAAAGCGGGGCAGGTTTTCTTTCCTGATAATTCACCCCTCCACTTT.

The chain combines TRBV14 with TRBJ1-4; a weak D match, TRBD1 (5 bases). V was cut by 2 bases and J by 8 bases, with 15 bases left in between. In germline, CDR1 is SGHDN, CDR2 FVKESK. This CDR3 spans 15 amino acids. The CDR3 coding sequence is TGTGCCAGCAGCCAACATACGGGGGGTTGGGAAAAACTGTTTTTT. It encodes CASSQHTGGWEKLFF.

The chain carries TRBV27 and TRBJ1-1; weak D call: TRBD1 (5 bases). Germline V CDR1 and CDR2: MNHEY, SMNVEV (reference sequence). The CDR3 consists of 13 residues. With 1 base removed from V and 7 bases from J, the gap between germline ends came to 10 bases. CDR3 nucleotide sequence: TGTGCCAGCAGTTTATTTAGGGGCGGTGAAGCTTTCTTT. It specifies CASSLFRGGEAFF.

The V call is TRBV18, the J call TRBJ1-4; 7 bases are a match to TRBD1. This CDR3 spans 16 amino acids. Germline values: CDR1 KGHSH, CDR2 LQKENI. After removal of 1 base from V and 2 bases from J, the junction contained 4 bases not matched to a gene. CDR3 DNA: TGTGCCAGCTCACCACGTAGGGGGCCCACTAATGAAAAACTGTTTTTT. It translates to CASSPRRGPTNEKLFF.

The count of this clone is one. This chain links TRBV30 with TRBJ1-1; perhaps TRBD1 as D (6 bases). The CDR3 runs 12 residues. CDR1 and CDR2 from the germline V gene are GTSNPN and SVGIG (reference sequence). V was cut by 1 base and J by 10 bases, with 13 bases left in between. CDR3 in DNA: TGTGCCTGGAGTGCGATTCAGGGGAGAGCTTTCTTT. Its protein is CAWSAIQGRAFF.

The CDR3 here is CASSLGLGGHEQFF. CDR3 in DNA: TGTGCCAGCAGCTTAGGCTTGGGTGGGCATGAGCAGTTCTTC. This chain uses TRBV7-2 with TRBJ2-1; D unresolved. The CDR3 consists of 14 residues. In germline, CDR1 is SGHTA, CDR2 FQGNSA. Trimming left V 1 base short and J 8 bases short, with 12 bases between.

V usage is TRBV2 and J usage is TRBJ1-4; 7 bases are shared with TRBD1. CDR1 SNHLY and CDR2 FYNNEI come from the germline V gene. The CDR3 length is 16 residues. J lost 4 bases, V lost 6 bases, and 11 bases had no gene match. The CDR3 DNA follows: TGTGCCAGCAGGCACCGCCGGGACAGATATAATGAAAAACTGTTTTTT. Its protein product is CASRHRRDRYNEKLFF.